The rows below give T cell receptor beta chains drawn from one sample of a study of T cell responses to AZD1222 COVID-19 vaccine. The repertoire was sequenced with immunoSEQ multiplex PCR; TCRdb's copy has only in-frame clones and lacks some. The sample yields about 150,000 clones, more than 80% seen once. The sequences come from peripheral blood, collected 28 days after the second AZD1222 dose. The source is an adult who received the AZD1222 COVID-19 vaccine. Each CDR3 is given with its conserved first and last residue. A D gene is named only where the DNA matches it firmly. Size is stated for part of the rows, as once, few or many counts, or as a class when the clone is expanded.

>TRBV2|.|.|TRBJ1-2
CASSEGAVLNYGYTF
TGTGCCAGCAGTGAAGGGGCCGTTCTCAACTATGGCTACACCTTC
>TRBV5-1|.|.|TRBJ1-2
CASSLADSLGGYTF
TGCGCCAGCAGCTTAGCGGACAGCCTGGGTGGCTACACCTTC
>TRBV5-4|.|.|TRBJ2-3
CASSLFTDTQYF
TGTGCCAGCAGCTTATTCACAGATACGCAGTATTTT
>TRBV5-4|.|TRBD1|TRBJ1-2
CASSLTGGTSNYGYTF
TGTGCCAGCAGCTTGACAGGGGGAACGTCAAACTATGGCTACACCTTC
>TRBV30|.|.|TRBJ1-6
CAWSVNGWDSPLHF
TGTGCCTGGAGTGTTAACGGGTGGGATTCACCCCTCCACTTT
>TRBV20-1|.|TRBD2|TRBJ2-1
CSASNALAGVYNEQFF
TGCAGTGCTAGTAATGCACTAGCGGGAGTCTACAATGAGCAGTTCTTC
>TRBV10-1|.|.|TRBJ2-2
CASSESWATEAGELFF
TGCGCCAGCAGTGAGTCTTGGGCCACCGAGGCCGGGGAGCTGTTTTTT
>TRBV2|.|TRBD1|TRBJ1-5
CASSGDRGRNQPQHF
TGTGCCAGCAGTGGGGACAGGGGTAGGAATCAGCCCCAGCATTTT
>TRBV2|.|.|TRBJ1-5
CASTDDGGRNQPQHF
TGTGCCAGCACCGATGACGGGGGGCGCAATCAGCCCCAGCATTTT
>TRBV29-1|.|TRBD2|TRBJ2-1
CSVVNLAGGTSSYNEQFF
TGCAGCGTTGTAAATCTAGCGGGAGGGACTAGCTCCTACAATGAGCAGTTCTTC
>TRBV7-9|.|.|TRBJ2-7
CASSLGPSEQYF
TGTGCCAGCAGCTTAGGACCTAGTGAGCAGTACTTC
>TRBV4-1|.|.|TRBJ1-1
CASRDIGSPTMNTEAFF
TGCGCCAGCAGGGATATAGGTTCCCCCACAATGAACACTGAAGCTTTCTTT
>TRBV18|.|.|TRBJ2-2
CASSPRQGDTGELFF
TGTGCCAGCTCACCACGGCAGGGTGACACCGGGGAGCTGTTTTTT
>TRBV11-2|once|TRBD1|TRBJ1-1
CASSPSVGQGLGSTEAFF
TGTGCCAGCAGCCCCTCGGTGGGACAGGGATTGGGCAGCACTGAAGCTTTCTTT
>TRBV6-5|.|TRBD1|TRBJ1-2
CASSDSRTGFYGYTF
TGTGCCAGCAGTGACTCTAGGACAGGATTCTATGGCTACACCTTC